This TCR beta chain was documented in a study of blood T cell repertoires in COVID-19. Overall study context: The cDNA or gDNA used as material had been derived from T cells, B-cell-depleted T cells, or PBMCs.

V lost 1 base and J 0 bases, leaving 14 bases between the germline ends. Germline values: CDR1 KGHDR, CDR2 SFDVKD. The length of the CDR3 is 17 residues. Those who participated ranged in age from roughly 18 to 90 years and resided in 20 to 30 US areas. The study assigned cohorts using participant-reported clinical history. How the authors handled the data: Using reference gene primer amplification, nucleated cell counts were estimated. Method: immunoSEQ multiplex PCR; TCRdb's copy keeps in-frame clones and lacks some. D and trimming were read from the DNA, whereas the V and J calls and clone size are those reported in that table. The table lists approximately 280,000 clones, roughly 89% of them singletons, with 1.5% to 2% in the top ten.

The sequenced material came from PBMCs or T cells enriched from blood (not recorded which). This sequence was found in a woman aged 18-35 years with acute COVID-19. The chain uses TRBV24-1 and TRBJ2-5; tentatively, D is TRBD1 (6 bases). The DNA of the CDR3 is TGTGCCACCAGTGATTTCCCAGGGGTCGTGTACCAAGAGACCCAGTACTTC. This sequence encodes CATSDFPGVVYQETQYF.